There are many counts of the clone carrying this T cell receptor (beta chain). Its target is not known. Stable Graves' hyperthyroidism meant no ophthalmopathy progression within 18 months. Clinical symptoms, serum thyroxine, TRAb, thyroid ultrasound and orbital computed tomography established diagnosis. The source material, RNA transcripts, was used to amplify TCR beta CDR3 regions. The HTBI primer set drove a first-round RT-PCR of the TCR CDR3. TCRdb ran MiXCR on the multiplex PCR reads and lists one entry per CDR3 protein. This sample has about 550,000 distinct CDR3 sequences; less than 25% occur once, and the top ten carry approximately 26%. This sample stems from a study of T cells in Graves' hyperthyroidism and ophthalmopathy. General observations from the study: Most expanded thyroid clonotypes above 0.001 also appeared in blood.

The material sequenced was blood. This TCR was recovered from a young man with Graves' hyperthyroidism.

For the CDR3, the DNA is TGTGCCAGCAGCACAAGCGACAGGGGCGACACTGAAGCTTTCTTT. Amino acids: CASSTSDRGDTEAFF. The J gene is TRBJ1-1, the V gene TRBV12-3 or TRBV12-4, with 8 bases that match TRBD1. This CDR3 spans 15 amino acids. Trimming at V came to 6 bases and at J to 3 bases, leaving 9 bases not matched to a gene.